This T cell receptor beta chain was sequenced in a study of patients and donors after allogeneic stem cell transplantation. Via MiXCR, TCRdb re-called the RT-PCR reads, giving one row per CDR3 protein. Among approximately 200,000 distinct CDR3 sequences listed, 35% to 45% were seen once. Germline CDR1 and CDR2: SEHNR and FQNEAQ (reference sequence). This CDR3 has 15 amino acids. After removal of 4 bases from V and 3 bases from J, the junction contained 5 bases not matched to a gene. This clonotype was sampled from a human donor who was either an allogeneic HSCT recipient or a stem cell or donor lymphocyte infusion donor (not recorded which). It is not recorded whose cells these are; they may come from a transplant donor. Specimen: blood, either unsorted or a sorted T cell fraction (not recorded which). The rearrangement joins TRBV7-9 to TRBJ2-5, with 10 bases aligning to TRBD2. This chain's CDR3 is CASSSGTSAEETQYF. Here the CDR3 DNA reads TGTGCCAGCAGCTCCGGGACTAGCGCGGAAGAGACCCAGTACTTC.